This T cell receptor (beta chain) was sequenced for a study of blood T cell repertoires in COVID-19. Across the study: The analysed material was cDNA or gDNA that came from T cells, B-cell-depleted T cells, or PBMCs.

Looked up from germline, CDR1 is LNHDA and CDR2 is SQIVND (reference sequence). This CDR3 has 12 residues. V shed 7 bases and J 8 bases; nucleotides not matched to a gene: 7. Per the original methods: For nucleated cells, counts were estimated from reference gene primer amplification. The repertoire was sequenced with immunoSEQ multiplex PCR; TCRdb's copy has only in-frame clones and lacks some. V and J calls and clone size are those listed in that table; D and trimming were worked out from the DNA. The sample shows about 94,000 clones, roughly 86% of them seen only once. The receptor's source is a woman between 55 and 75 years old in a cohort sampled during active or convalescent COVID-19. The genes are TRBV19 and TRBJ1-2; 7 bases line up with TRBD1. The sample consisted of peripheral blood. For the CDR3, the DNA is TGTGCCAGTACCTCGACAGGGCGCGGCTACACCTTC. Translating it yields CASTSTGRGYTF.